A single sample is the source of the 12 T cell receptor beta chains below, sequenced in a study of cytomegalovirus exposure and HLA in healthy donors. Researchers ran the PCR with 60 Vbeta and 13 Jbeta primers. Sequencing was performed with immunoSEQ multiplex PCR; in TCRdb, only in-frame clones are kept and a portion is missing. The table records under 200,000 clones, 68% of them present only once. The sample consisted of PBMCs. These receptors came from a man aged 45-65 years in good health and CMV-seronegative.

This chain joins TRBV29-1 and TRBJ2-5, with a weak D call TRBD2 (7 bases). The CDR3 sequence is 13 residues long. The germline CDR1 and CDR2 sequences are SQVTM and ANQGSEA. The V end was cut by 6 bases, the J end by 2 bases, with 13 bases between. CDR3 bases: TGCAGCGTCCAGCGGGGACAACAAGAGACCCAGTACTTC. This codes for CSVQRGQQETQYF.

The chain couples TRBV29-1 to TRBJ1-2, with a weak D call TRBD1 (6 bases). The CDR3 contains 16 residues. Trimming left V 4 bases short and J 2 bases short, with 20 bases between. Germline-derived CDR1 and CDR2 are SQVTM and ANQGSEA. The CDR3 loop reads CSVVSQGPLRNYGYTF. The DNA for the CDR3 is TGCAGCGTTGTATCGCAGGGGCCCCTTCGGAACTATGGCTACACCTTC.

The chain recombines TRBV5-1 with TRBJ2-1; TRBD1 matches 9 bases. Germline V CDR1 and CDR2: SGHRS, YFSETQ. Trimming took 2 bases from V and 3 from J; bases not matched to a gene: 9. The CDR3 spans 17 residues. CDR3 nucleotides: TGCGCCAGCAGCTTAGCTACCGGGACAGGGATCTACAATGAGCAGTTCTTC. It encodes CASSLATGTGIYNEQFF.

J is TRBJ1-5 and V is TRBV7-8; D might be TRBD1 (5 bases). The CDR3 runs 16 residues. Germline CDR1 is SGHVS and CDR2 is FQNEAQ. Trimming took off 1 base at V and 0 bases at J, with 10 bases between the two ends. Here the CDR3 reads CASSLEWGPSNQPQHF. In DNA, the CDR3 is TGTGCCAGCAGCTTAGAATGGGGCCCTAGCAATCAGCCCCAGCATTTT.

V is TRBV5-4 and J is TRBJ1-2; weak D call: TRBD1 (6 bases). Germline V gene lookup returns CDR1 SGHNT and CDR2 YYREEE (reference sequence). The CDR3 covers 15 residues. With 3 bases removed from V and 6 bases from J, the gap between germline ends came to 18 bases. CDR3 loop: CASSSRAGAIHGYTF. DNA for the CDR3: TGTGCCAGCAGCTCTCGGGCAGGGGCTATTCATGGCTACACCTTC.

This clone has only one observation. The V gene is TRBV6-5, the J gene TRBJ2-7; 11 bases are a match to TRBD1. The CDR3 is made up of 15 amino acids. The germline CDR1 and CDR2 sequences are MNHEY and SVGAGI. Losses at the gene ends were 2 bases for V and 2 bases for J; bases not matched to a gene: 2. Here the CDR3 reads CASSYRGQGAYEQYF. The CDR3 bases are TGTGCCAGCAGTTACAGGGGACAGGGGGCCTACGAGCAGTACTTC.

This clone was seen many times. This rearrangement joins TRBV4-2 to TRBJ2-7; the D gene is possibly TRBD2 (7 bases). V lost 0 bases and J 6 bases, leaving 24 bases between the germline ends. The CDR3 is 18 residues long. From germline, CDR1 is LGHNA and CDR2 YNFKEQ. This CDR3 reads CASSQDLPRGAEVSEQYF. CDR3 sequence (DNA): TGTGCCAGCAGCCAAGATCTCCCTCGGGGGGCAGAGGTCAGCGAGCAGTACTTC.

There are a few counts of this clone. The chain is built from TRBV9 and TRBJ2-7; a weak D match, TRBD1 (6 bases). V was clipped by 3 bases and J by 2 bases, with 15 bases between them. Germline CDR1 SGDLS, CDR2 YYNGEE. CDR3 length: 15 residues. The CDR3 spells CASSATGMTPYEQYF. The CDR3 DNA is TGTGCCAGCAGCGCAACAGGGATGACCCCCTACGAGCAGTACTTC.

This chain connects TRBV19 to TRBJ1-6; D ambiguous. Germline CDR1 reads LNHDA; CDR2 reads SQIVND (reference sequence). V was pared by 1 base and J by 2 bases, with 9 bases between. The CDR3 contains 16 residues. Written as DNA, the CDR3 is TGTGCCAGTAGTATAGGGCCTACTACCTATAATTCACCCCTCCACTTT. Translated, it gives CASSIGPTTYNSPLHF.

The gene calls are TRBV7-8 and TRBJ1-4, with 9 positions matching TRBD1. Germline V gene data show CDR1 as SGHVS and CDR2 as FQNEAQ. This CDR3 is 15 amino acids long. V dropped 5 bases and J dropped 7; count of bases not matched to a gene: 8. The CDR3 region has the DNA TGTGCCAGCAGCCCTCGACAGGGGGTGGGTGAAAAACTGTTTTTT. Residues: CASSPRQGVGEKLFF.

About this clone itself: The same CDR3 can be traced to other DNA sequences in this sample. V usage is TRBV27 and J usage is TRBJ1-1, with D perhaps matching TRBD1 (5 bases). The V end lost 5 bases, the J end lost 1 base, and 8 bases lay between the germline ends. Germline V CDR1 and CDR2: MNHEY, SMNVEV (reference sequence). This CDR3 contains 13 residues. The CDR3 coding sequence is TGTGCCAGCAGTATTACAGGGAACACTGAAGCTTTCTTT. Its translation: CASSITGNTEAFF.

The chain carries TRBV6-6 and TRBJ1-2; a possible D gene is TRBD1 (5 bases). Trimming pared 6 bases from V and 2 bases from J, leaving 10 bases between. There are 13 residues in the CDR3. CDR1 is MNHNY and CDR2 is SVGAGI in the germline V gene (reference sequence). CDR3 in DNA: TGTGCCAGCAGCTCCTCAGGGAACTATGGCTACACCTTC. Its translation: CASSSSGNYGYTF.